These T cell receptor beta chains were read from a single sample in a study of CD8+ T cells in alopecia areata. Sequencing was performed with immunoSEQ multiplex PCR; in TCRdb, only in-frame clones are kept and a portion is missing. The sample lists 150,000 to 200,000 clones, around 60% occurring once. Material: CD4+ T cells sorted from blood, obtained at roughly week 49, from a patient treated with tofacitinib. The receptors stem from a human donor with alopecia areata. CDR3s include the opening cysteine and the closing phenylalanine or tryptophan. The order of the fields is V gene, clone size, J gene, D gene, CDR3 protein, CDR3 DNA. The D gene is left open where the match is weak. For some rows the clone size is stated as once, few or many, or as a class when expanded; others skip it.

TRBV6-4	.	TRBJ2-1	.	CASSEGVNLYNEQFF	TGTGCCAGCAGTGAGGGGGTGAACCTCTACAATGAGCAGTTCTTC
TRBV29-1	few	TRBJ2-1	.	CSYSRDFYNEQFF	TGCAGCTATAGCCGGGACTTTTACAATGAGCAGTTCTTC
TRBV6-5	.	TRBJ1-5	.	CASSYSTRGDQPQHF	TGTGCCAGCAGTTACTCGACCCGGGGGGATCAGCCCCAGCATTTT
TRBV19	once	TRBJ2-5	TRBD2	CASSEAGEETQYF	TGTGCCAGTAGTGAAGCGGGGGAGGAGACCCAGTACTTC
TRBV2	.	TRBJ2-2	.	CAISRRVANTGELFF	TGTGCCATCTCGAGGCGGGTAGCGAACACCGGGGAGCTGTTTTTT
TRBV29-1	.	TRBJ2-1	.	CSAIGRFYNEQFF	TGCAGCGCAATCGGACGGTTCTACAATGAGCAGTTCTTC
TRBV4-3	few	TRBJ1-1	.	CASSQQGYTEAFF	TGCGCCAGCAGCCAACAGGGGTACACTGAAGCTTTCTTT
TRBV29-1	few	TRBJ2-7	.	CSVKVTYEQYF	TGCAGCGTTAAAGTCACCTACGAGCAGTACTTC
TRBV10-2	few	TRBJ1-2	TRBD1	CASRQGSEDYTF	TGCGCCAGCAGACAGGGGTCGGAGGACTACACCTTC
TRBV27	.	TRBJ2-7	.	CASSFSGTPPF	TGTGCCAGCAGTTTCTCCGGGACTCCACCCTTC
TRBV9	.	TRBJ2-2	.	CASSGGLPGELFF	TGTGCCAGCAGCGGGGGACTTCCCGGGGAGCTGTTTTTT
TRBV10-3	once	TRBJ1-6	TRBD1	CAISGQGNSPLHF	TGTGCCATCAGTGGACAGGGGAACTCACCCCTCCACTTT
TRBV5-1	.	TRBJ2-3	.	CASSPDGDTDTQYF	TGCGCCAGCAGCCCTGACGGGGACACAGATACGCAGTATTTT
TRBV29-1	.	TRBJ2-5	.	CSATDPVSRTQYF	TGCAGCGCAACGGACCCGGTCAGCAGGACCCAGTACTTC
TRBV29-1	.	TRBJ2-6	TRBD2	CSVEGGPGANVLTF	TGCAGCGTTGAGGGAGGGCCGGGGGCCAACGTCCTGACTTTC
TRBV6-5	.	TRBJ1-2	.	CASRGGINGYTF	TGTGCCAGCAGGGGGGGTATCAATGGCTACACCTTC
TRBV29-1	.	TRBJ1-2	.	CSVDRGGGYGYTF	TGCAGCGTTGATCGGGGTGGCGGCTATGGCTACACCTTC
TRBV5-1	.	TRBJ1-2	.	CASSLLTGTNYGYTF	TGCGCCAGCAGCTTACTCACAGGGACTAACTATGGCTACACCTTC
TRBV20-1	few	TRBJ2-7	.	CSAGLYEQYF	TGCAGTGCTGGATTATACGAGCAGTACTTC
TRBV14	.	TRBJ2-1	.	CATKLASSYNEQFF	TGTGCCACCAAACTTGCGAGCTCCTACAATGAGCAGTTCTTC
TRBV15	.	TRBJ1-2	.	CATSREDYGYTF	TGTGCCACCAGCAGAGAGGACTATGGCTACACCTTC
TRBV4-3	.	TRBJ1-2	.	CASSQGRGRDGYTF	TGCGCCAGCAGCCAAGGTCGGGGGCGAGATGGCTACACCTTC
TRBV29-1	.	TRBJ2-4	.	CSADDGNIQYF	TGCAGCGCTGATGACGGGAACATTCAGTACTTC
TRBV30	.	TRBJ1-1	.	CAWSDRSDTEAFF	TGTGCCTGGAGTGACAGATCCGACACTGAAGCTTTCTTT
TRBV29-1	.	TRBJ2-7	.	CSVGTLYEQYF	TGCAGCGTTGGCACCCTTTACGAGCAGTACTTC
TRBV30	.	TRBJ1-1	.	CAWSDPRGNTEAFF	TGTGCCTGGAGTGACCCCCGGGGGAACACTGAAGCTTTCTTT
TRBV4-2	.	TRBJ2-1	TRBD2	CASSQVTSGGLSYNEQFF	TGTGCCAGCAGCCAGGTCACTAGCGGGGGACTTTCCTACAATGAGCAGTTCTTC
TRBV30	.	TRBJ2-4	.	CAWSTDRLAKNIQYF	TGTGCCTGGAGTACGGACCGGCTAGCCAAAAACATTCAGTACTTC
TRBV2	few	TRBJ2-7	TRBD2	CASSSNGGVTYEQYF	TGTGCCAGCAGTTCGAACGGGGGGGTCACCTACGAGCAGTACTTC
TRBV21-1	.	TRBJ1-1	.	CASSKALSQGCTEAFF	TGTGCCAGCAGCAAAGCGCTTTCGCAGGGGTGCACTGAAGCTTTCTTT
TRBV29-1	.	TRBJ2-1	.	CSGGVPHMGNEQFF	TGCAGCGGTGGAGTCCCCCACATGGGTAATGAGCAGTTCTTC
TRBV15	.	TRBJ1-1	.	CATSRTLNTEAFF	TGTGCCACCAGCCGCACACTCAACACTGAAGCTTTCTTT
TRBV29-1	.	TRBJ2-7	.	CSVVKGSEQYF	TGCAGCGTTGTAAAGGGTAGCGAGCAGTACTTC
TRBV15	.	TRBJ1-1	.	CATSRDTEAFF	TGTGCCACCAGCAGAGACACTGAAGCTTTCTTT
TRBV30	.	TRBJ1-3	.	CAHGQYGNTIYF	TGTGCCCATGGACAGTACGGAAACACCATATATTTT
TRBV25-1	once	TRBJ1-1	.	CASSVFGGVTEAFF	TGTGCCAGCAGTGTTTTCGGGGGTGTCACTGAAGCTTTCTTT
TRBV6-5	.	TRBJ2-7	.	CASSYRRKAKYEQYF	TGTGCCAGCAGTTACCGGAGAAAGGCGAAATACGAGCAGTACTTC
TRBV30	few	TRBJ1-4	.	CAWSVREKLFF	TGTGCCTGGAGTGTACGAGAAAAACTGTTTTTT
TRBV19	few	TRBJ2-2	.	CASSIVDRNTGELFF	TGTGCCAGTAGTATCGTTGACAGGAACACCGGGGAGCTGTTTTTT
TRBV7-2	.	TRBJ2-3	TRBD2	CASSLAWAGGKQYF	TGTGCCAGCAGCTTAGCGTGGGCGGGGGGAAAGCAGTATTTT
TRBV25-1	.	TRBJ2-6	.	CASSEELNSGANVLTF	TGTGCCAGCAGTGAAGAGCTGAACTCTGGGGCCAACGTCCTGACTTTC
TRBV10-3	.	TRBJ1-2	TRBD1	CAISGVTGTGMDGYTF	TGTGCCATCAGTGGGGTTACCGGGACAGGGATGGATGGCTACACCTTC
TRBV30	.	TRBJ1-6	.	CAWHSRSSYNSPLHF	TGTGCCTGGCACTCCAGGAGCTCCTATAATTCACCCCTCCACTTT
TRBV19	.	TRBJ1-5	.	CASSGHAMVNQPQHF	TGTGCCAGTAGTGGGCACGCGATGGTAAATCAGCCCCAGCATTTT
TRBV7-2	.	TRBJ2-1	.	CASSLAVAPYNEQFF	TGTGCCAGCAGCTTAGCTGTGGCGCCCTACAATGAGCAGTTCTTC
TRBV15	.	TRBJ2-4	TRBD1	CATGNDRVDIQYF	TGTGCCACCGGAAATGACAGGGTGGACATTCAGTACTTC
TRBV7-2	.	TRBJ1-1	.	CASSPRGLPGLNTEAFF	TGTGCCAGCAGCCCACGAGGGCTACCAGGGTTGAACACTGAAGCTTTCTTT
TRBV29-1	.	TRBJ1-1	TRBD1	CSVKTPGTVGLRGTEAFF	TGCAGCGTTAAAACCCCCGGGACAGTCGGGTTAAGGGGGACTGAAGCTTTCTTT
TRBV6-5	.	TRBJ1-6	.	CASRTGQTTDSPLHF	TGTGCCAGCAGGACGGGACAAACTACAGATTCACCCCTCCACTTT
TRBV2	.	TRBJ2-2	.	CASKAQSTGELFF	TGTGCCAGCAAGGCGCAATCCACCGGGGAGCTGTTTTTT
TRBV11-1	.	TRBJ2-5	TRBD2	CASSHTSGGFGETQYF	TGTGCCAGCAGCCACACTAGCGGGGGGTTCGGAGAGACCCAGTACTTC
TRBV9	once	TRBJ2-5	.	CASSVRDSRGETQYF	TGTGCCAGCAGCGTCCGGGACTCCCGAGGGGAGACCCAGTACTTC
TRBV6-5	few	TRBJ1-1	.	CASSQQGAMNTEAFF	TGTGCCAGCAGCCAACAGGGAGCTATGAACACTGAAGCTTTCTTT
TRBV2	.	TRBJ1-5	TRBD1	CASRGTGSGNQPQHF	TGTGCCAGCAGAGGGACAGGGTCAGGCAATCAGCCCCAGCATTTT
TRBV6-5	.	TRBJ2-7	TRBD1	CASSSRQGQYF	TGTGCCAGCAGTTCCCGACAGGGGCAGTACTTC